A selection of T cell receptor beta chains follows, all from one sample in a study of T-cell memory formation after mild COVID-19. TCRdb analysed the 5' RACE reads with MiXCR anew, one entry per CDR3 protein. Among 350,000 to 450,000 distinct CDR3 sequences listed, approximately 29% were seen once. Sequenced: PBMCs or a T cell subset sorted from them (not recorded which). These receptors were obtained from an adult woman who had mild COVID-19 (a few samples of this study predate the infection). Cell type and time point are not known. CDR3s include the opening cysteine and the closing phenylalanine or tryptophan. A D gene is named only where the DNA matches it firmly. Clone size is shown for a subset of rows, as once, few, many or a class of expanded clone.

V	D	J	length	size	CDR3	DNA
TRBV5-1	NA	TRBJ1-2	13	NA	CASSLGPGNGYTF	TGCGCCAGCAGCTTGGGGCCGGGGAATGGCTACACCTTC
TRBV7-9	NA	TRBJ1-1	13	NA	CASSQTVNTEAFF	TGTGCCAGCAGCCAGACAGTGAACACTGAAGCTTTCTTT
TRBV24-1	TRBD1	TRBJ2-1	17	NA	CATSDPPGTGAYNEQFF	TGTGCCACCAGTGATCCCCCTGGGACAGGAGCCTACAATGAGCAGTTCTTC
TRBV12-5	TRBD1	TRBJ1-5	16	NA	CASGSTGGGGNQPQHF	TGTGCTAGTGGTTCGACAGGGGGCGGCGGCAATCAGCCCCAGCATTTT
TRBV11-3	NA	TRBJ2-1	16	once	CASSGLGSSSYNEQFF	TGTGCCAGCAGCGGTTTGGGGTCGAGCTCCTACAATGAGCAGTTCTTC
TRBV7-9	TRBD1	TRBJ1-2	15	few	CASSSHTGTDYGYTF	TGTGCCAGCAGCTCACATACCGGGACAGACTATGGCTACACCTTC
TRBV2	NA	TRBJ2-5	18	NA	CASSEAWWSGQGLETQYF	TGTGCCAGCAGTGAAGCATGGTGGTCGGGGCAGGGGTTGGAGACCCAGTACTTC
TRBV15	NA	TRBJ2-5	13	few	CATSREPQETQYF	TGTGCCACCAGCAGAGAACCCCAAGAGACCCAGTACTTC
TRBV5-5	TRBD1	TRBJ2-2	15	NA	CASSFGQGKAGELFF	TGTGCCAGCAGCTTCGGACAGGGGAAGGCCGGGGAGCTGTTTTTT
TRBV12-3/TRBV12-4	TRBD1	TRBJ1-1	14	few	CASSFQGAVTEAFF	TGTGCCAGCAGTTTTCAGGGGGCAGTCACTGAAGCTTTCTTT
TRBV7-2	TRBD2	TRBJ2-7	16	NA	CASSFSSGRASNEQYF	TGTGCCAGCAGCTTTTCTAGCGGGAGGGCCTCGAACGAGCAGTACTTC
TRBV7-9	NA	TRBJ2-7	15	NA	CASSHQWGPSYEQYF	TGTGCCAGCAGTCACCAATGGGGCCCATCCTACGAGCAGTACTTC
TRBV4-1	NA	TRBJ2-3	16	many	CASSQVNLGFSDTQYF	TGCGCCAGCAGCCAAGTTAATCTGGGTTTTTCAGATACGCAGTATTTT
TRBV7-2	NA	TRBJ1-5	13	few	CASSLATGQPQHF	TGTGCCAGCAGCTTAGCGACGGGGCAGCCCCAGCATTTT
TRBV30	TRBD2	TRBJ2-7	13	NA	CAWSVDRGGEQYF	TGTGCCTGGAGTGTAGACCGGGGGGGCGAGCAGTACTTC
TRBV20-1	NA	TRBJ2-1	14	few	CSATSRSSYNEQFF	TGCAGTGCTACTAGCAGGAGCTCCTACAATGAGCAGTTCTTC
TRBV20-1	TRBD1	TRBJ1-4	15	few	CSASAPGQGGEKLFF	TGCAGTGCGTCAGCGCCGGGACAGGGTGGCGAAAAACTGTTTTTT
TRBV24-1	NA	TRBJ2-1	16	few	CATSDAEGGQNHEQFF	TGTGCCACCAGTGATGCCGAGGGGGGGCAGAATCATGAGCAGTTCTTC
TRBV5-1	NA	TRBJ1-3	15	NA	CASSWDIASGNTIYF	TGCGCCAGCAGCTGGGACATCGCAAGTGGAAACACCATATATTTT
TRBV7-2	TRBD1	TRBJ2-5	15	NA	CASSTQTGGRETQYF	TGTGCCAGCAGCACCCAAACAGGGGGAAGAGAGACCCAGTACTTC
TRBV20-1	NA	TRBJ1-2	11	NA	CSARAGYGYTF	TGCAGTGCTAGGGCAGGGTACGGCTACACCTTC
TRBV11-1	NA	TRBJ2-5	13	NA	CASSQSGPETQYF	TGTGCCAGCAGCCAAAGCGGTCCAGAGACCCAGTACTTC
TRBV2	NA	TRBJ2-5	12	NA	CASRGLGETQYF	TGTGCCAGCAGGGGGCTCGGGGAGACCCAGTACTTC
TRBV24-1	NA	TRBJ2-3	13	NA	CATSQAGTDTQYF	TGTGCCACCAGTCAGGCGGGCACAGATACGCAGTATTTT
TRBV20-1	NA	TRBJ1-5	16	NA	CSARVMGTYSNQPQHF	TGCAGTGCTAGAGTGATGGGGACTTATAGCAATCAGCCCCAGCATTTT
TRBV5-1	NA	TRBJ2-3	16	NA	CASSLVGGTSTDTQYF	TGTGCCAGCAGCTTAGTGGGAGGGACAAGCACAGATACGCAGTATTTT
TRBV7-9	TRBD2	TRBJ2-5	17	NA	CASSLWGTSGVQETQYF	TGTGCCAGCAGCTTATGGGGGACTAGCGGCGTGCAAGAGACCCAGTACTTC
TRBV12-3/TRBV12-4	NA	TRBJ1-2	15	NA	CASSLASTAPGGYTF	TGTGCCAGCAGTTTAGCCTCCACAGCTCCTGGGGGCTACACCTTC
TRBV6-5	NA	TRBJ1-6	11	NA	CASSNGSPLHF	TGTGCCAGCAGCAACGGTTCGCCCCTCCACTTT
TRBV7-6	TRBD2	TRBJ2-3	18	few	CASSPTWEGLAGSDTQYF	TGTGCCAGCAGCCCCACCTGGGAAGGACTAGCGGGGTCAGATACGCAGTATTTT
TRBV6-5	NA	TRBJ2-5	15	NA	CASSRTWASQETQYF	TGTGCCAGCAGTAGGACGTGGGCATCCCAAGAGACCCAGTACTTC
TRBV21-1	NA	TRBJ2-7	17	once	CASSRLQTGTSNYEQYF	TGTGCCAGCAGCAGACTCCAAACCGGGACTAGTAACTACGAGCAGTACTTC
TRBV7-6	TRBD2	TRBJ2-1	15	NA	CASSELAGTYNEQFF	TGTGCCAGCAGCGAGCTAGCGGGGACCTACAATGAGCAGTTCTTC
TRBV9	TRBD1	TRBJ1-1	14	NA	CASSVGQSNTEAFF	TGTGCCAGCAGCGTGGGACAGTCGAACACTGAAGCTTTCTTT
TRBV10-3	TRBD1	TRBJ2-7	15	NA	CAISESARGLHEQYF	TGTGCCATCAGTGAGTCGGCCAGGGGGCTCCACGAGCAGTACTTC
TRBV6-6	NA	TRBJ2-5	14	NA	CASDLLGAPETQYF	TGTGCCAGCGACCTCTTGGGGGCGCCTGAGACCCAGTACTTC
TRBV2	NA	TRBJ1-5	13	NA	CASSVQVNQPQHF	TGTGCCAGCAGTGTCCAGGTCAATCAGCCCCAGCATTTT
TRBV20-1	TRBD2	TRBJ2-2	16	NA	CSASPGLAVNTGELFF	TGCAGTGCTAGTCCGGGACTAGCAGTCAACACCGGGGAGCTGTTTTTT
TRBV30	NA	TRBJ1-5	13	NA	CAWSVRTGQPQHF	TGTGCCTGGAGTGTAAGGACGGGCCAGCCCCAGCATTTT
TRBV7-3	NA	TRBJ2-2	13	few	CASSLSVPGELFF	TGTGCCAGCAGCTTAAGCGTCCCCGGGGAGCTGTTTTTT
TRBV24-1	NA	TRBJ2-1	13	NA	CATSDRRVGPQFF	TGTGCCACCAGTGATAGGCGTGTGGGCCCGCAGTTCTTC
TRBV5-1	NA	TRBJ2-1	16	NA	CASSLGVDHLSNEQFF	TGCGCCAGCAGCTTGGGGGTGGACCATTTATCGAATGAGCAGTTCTTC
TRBV5-1	NA	TRBJ2-3	14	NA	CASSFTGIRDTQYF	TGCGCCAGCAGCTTTACCGGGATTAGGGATACGCAGTATTTT
TRBV5-1	NA	TRBJ2-1	15	NA	CASSSDSSSYNEQFF	TGCGCCAGCAGCTCGGACTCTAGCTCCTACAATGAGCAGTTCTTC
TRBV7-2	NA	TRBJ2-7	16	few	CASSSGSLASSYEQYF	TGTGCCAGCAGCTCTGGGAGCCTAGCTTCGTCCTACGAGCAGTACTTC
TRBV20-1	TRBD1	TRBJ2-7	16	NA	CSARDNSGTAPYEQYF	TGCAGTGCTAGAGACAACTCCGGGACAGCCCCCTACGAGCAGTACTTC
TRBV29-1	NA	TRBJ2-7	12	NA	CSVELSTYEQYF	TGCAGCGTGGAGTTGTCCACCTACGAGCAGTACTTC
TRBV7-6	TRBD2	TRBJ2-2	16	few	CASSLGGGSLTGELFF	TGTGCCAGCAGCTTAGGGGGCGGGAGTTTGACCGGGGAGCTGTTTTTT
TRBV5-1	TRBD1	TRBJ1-4	14	few	CASSLTGGGEKLFF	TGCGCCAGCAGCTTGACAGGGGGAGGTGAAAAACTGTTTTTT
TRBV5-1	TRBD2	TRBJ2-1	15	NA	CASSLVGLAGDEQFF	TGCGCCAGCAGCTTGGTGGGACTAGCGGGAGATGAGCAGTTCTTC
TRBV5-1	NA	TRBJ2-7	13	many	CASSPGLAYEQYF	TGCGCCAGCAGCCCGGGACTGGCTTACGAGCAGTACTTC
TRBV12-3/TRBV12-4	TRBD1	TRBJ2-5	15	few	CASSLAAGTGGTQYF	TGTGCCAGCAGTTTAGCGGCCGGGACAGGGGGGACCCAGTACTTC
TRBV11-3	NA	TRBJ2-7	14	NA	CASSLASQGYEQYF	TGTGCCAGCAGCTTAGCCTCCCAGGGCTACGAGCAGTACTTC